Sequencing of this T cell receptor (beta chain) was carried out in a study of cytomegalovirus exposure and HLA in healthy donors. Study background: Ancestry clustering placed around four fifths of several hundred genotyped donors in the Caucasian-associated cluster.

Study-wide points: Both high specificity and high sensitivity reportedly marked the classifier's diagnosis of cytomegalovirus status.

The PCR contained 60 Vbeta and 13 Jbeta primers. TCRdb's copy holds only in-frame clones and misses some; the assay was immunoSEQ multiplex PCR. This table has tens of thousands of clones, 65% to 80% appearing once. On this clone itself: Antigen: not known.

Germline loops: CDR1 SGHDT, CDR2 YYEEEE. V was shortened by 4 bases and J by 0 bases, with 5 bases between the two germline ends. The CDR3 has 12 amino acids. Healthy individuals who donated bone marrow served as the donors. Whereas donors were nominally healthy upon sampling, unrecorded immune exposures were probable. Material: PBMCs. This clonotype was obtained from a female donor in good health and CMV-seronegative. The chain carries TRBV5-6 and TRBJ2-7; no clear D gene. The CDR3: CASSDSSYEQYF. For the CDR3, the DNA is TGTGCCAGCAGCGATAGCTCCTACGAGCAGTACTTC. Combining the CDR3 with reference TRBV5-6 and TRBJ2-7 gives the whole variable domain DAGVTQSPTHLIKTRGQQVTLRCSPKSGHDTVSWYQQALGQGPQFIFQYYEEEERQRGNFPDRFSGHQFPNYSSELNVNALLLGDSALYLCASSDSSYEQYFGPGTRLTVT.